This T cell receptor (beta chain) stems from a study of T cell responses to AZD1222 COVID-19 vaccine. General study points: Distributed over spike, vaccine-associated CD4 TCRs predominated at 160-218 and 743-854. Repertoire samples came only from after the peak T cell response. Females outnumbered males among donors, who were mostly white British; clonal diversity was possibly underestimated.

To note about this clone: The target antigen is unknown.

Germline assignment: CDR1 MDHEN and CDR2 SYDVKM. The CDR3 covers 10 residues. Trimming took off 8 bases at V and 7 bases at J, with 5 bases between the two ends. Here immunoSEQ multiplex PCR was the method, and the copy in TCRdb shows in-frame clones only, minus some. This sample has over 150,000 clones, with about 90% found just once. This clonotype was obtained from an adult in good health. The genes are TRBV28 and TRBJ2-2; D remains unclear. The source material was peripheral blood, sampled on day 0 of AZD1222 vaccination. CDR3: CASASGELFF. Here the CDR3 DNA reads TGTGCCAGCGCGAGCGGGGAGCTGTTTTTT.